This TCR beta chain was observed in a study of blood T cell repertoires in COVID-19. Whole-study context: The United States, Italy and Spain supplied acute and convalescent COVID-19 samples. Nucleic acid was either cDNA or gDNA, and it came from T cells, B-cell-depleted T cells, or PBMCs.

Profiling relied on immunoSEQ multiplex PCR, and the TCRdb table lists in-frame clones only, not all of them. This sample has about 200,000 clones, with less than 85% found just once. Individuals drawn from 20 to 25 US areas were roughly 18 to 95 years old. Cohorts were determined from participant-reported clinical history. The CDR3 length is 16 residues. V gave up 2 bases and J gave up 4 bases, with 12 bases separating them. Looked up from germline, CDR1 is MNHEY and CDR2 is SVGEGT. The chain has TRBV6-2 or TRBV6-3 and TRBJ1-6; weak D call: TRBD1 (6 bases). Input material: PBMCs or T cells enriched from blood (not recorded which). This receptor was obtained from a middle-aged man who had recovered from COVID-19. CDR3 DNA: TGTGCCAGCAGTTACGAGAGACAGGATTATAATTCACCCCTCCACTTT. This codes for CASSYERQDYNSPLHF.